The 16 T cell receptor beta chains in this list originate from one sample, sequenced in a study of T cell repertoires in cytomegalovirus infection. TCRdb processed the reads anew with MiXCR; each CDR3 protein has one entry. The table records 110,000 to 150,000 distinct CDR3 sequences, approximately 30% of them present only once. For these TCRs, the target antigens are not known. Sequenced here: CD8+ T cells from cultured PBMCs, sampled from culture after CMV antigen stimulation. All receptors come from a human donor in good health (CMV status not recorded). Some clones in this sample may be carry-over from other donors' samples.

This clonotype has only a few counts. The V and J genes are TRBV12-3 or TRBV12-4 and TRBJ2-5; no firm D call. Trimming stripped 5 bases from V and 5 bases from J, with 12 bases between. The CDR3 is 13 amino acids. DNA of the CDR3: TGTGCCAGCAGTGTATTGGTCGGGGAGACCCAGTACTTC. Its protein is CASSVLVGETQYF.

A few counts support this clonotype. This sequence joins TRBV6-1 and TRBJ2-7; D remains ambiguous. V was pared by 3 bases and J by 3 bases, with 6 bases between. The CDR3 runs to 12 residues. Germline assignment: CDR1 MNHNS and CDR2 SASEGT. This chain's CDR3 is CASSDWGYEQYF. CDR3 sequence (DNA): TGTGCCAGCAGTGATTGGGGCTACGAGCAGTACTTC.

This clonotype was recorded a few times. The chain employs TRBV28 and TRBJ2-1; D is possibly TRBD1 (5 bases). This CDR3 spans 16 amino acids. Germline lookup yields CDR1 MDHEN and CDR2 SYDVKM. The V end was cut by 5 bases, the J end by 6 bases, with 20 bases between. In DNA form, the CDR3 reads TGTGCCAGCAGTAGCTTAGCAGGGTTCCCCTTCAATGAGCAGTTCTTC. This encodes CASSSLAGFPFNEQFF.

This clonotype showed up many times. The J gene is TRBJ2-1, the V gene TRBV7-6; a weak D match, TRBD1 (6 bases). The V gene's germline CDR1 is SGHVS and CDR2 FNYEAQ. CDR3 length: 14 residues. V lost 7 bases and J lost 2, with 12 bases in between. Here the CDR3 DNA reads TGTGCCAGCAACGACGGACAGACCTACAATGAGCAGTTCTTC. Its protein product is CASNDGQTYNEQFF.

The chain joins TRBV12-3 or TRBV12-4 to TRBJ1-5; maybe TRBD1 (5 bases). V dropped 3 bases and J dropped 9 bases, with 9 bases sitting between them. There are 12 residues in the CDR3. As DNA, the CDR3 is TGTGCCAGCAGTTTTGGGGGTCTGCCCCAGCATTTT. This translates into CASSFGGLPQHF.

There are a few counts of this clonotype. V gene TRBV6-5 combines with J gene TRBJ2-7; 9 nucleotides match TRBD1. V shed 0 bases, J shed 5 bases, and the junction held 5 bases outside the gene matches. This CDR3 is 15 amino acids long. Per germline, CDR1 MNHEY and CDR2 SVGAGI. The CDR3, as DNA: TGTGCCAGCAGTTACTCCCCAGGACAGGGGAACGAGCAGTACTTC. Protein sequence: CASSYSPGQGNEQYF.

V and J are TRBV6-1 and TRBJ2-1; 14 bases match TRBD2. With 6 bases clipped from V and 7 bases from J, the junction kept 8 bases outside the gene matches. This CDR3 spans 16 amino acids. Per germline, CDR1 MNHNS and CDR2 SASEGT. The CDR3 region is CASSRVGTSGGNEQFF. The CDR3 nucleotides are TGTGCCAGCAGCCGGGTAGGGACTAGCGGGGGAAATGAGCAGTTCTTC.

V is TRBV27 and J is TRBJ1-4; 7 nucleotides match TRBD1. V shed 8 bases, J shed 1 base, and the junction held 7 bases outside the gene matches. Germline-derived CDR1 and CDR2 are MNHEY and SMNVEV (reference sequence). The CDR3 is 15 amino acids. CDR3 nucleotide sequence: TGTGCCAGCGGATTGAACAGGGGAACTAATGAAAAACTGTTTTTT. This gives the protein CASGLNRGTNEKLFF.

The rearrangement joins TRBV9 to TRBJ2-5; TRBD1 might be the D (6 bases). This CDR3 region has 16 residues. The V gene's germline CDR1 is SGDLS and CDR2 YYNGEE. V was pared by 0 bases and J by 1 base, with 13 bases between. The CDR3 is CASSVEAGEGQETQYF. The CDR3 coding sequence is TGTGCCAGCAGCGTAGAGGCAGGGGAAGGCCAAGAGACCCAGTACTTC.

In this sample, this clonotype turned up once. The chain has TRBV5-6 and TRBJ2-4; TRBD1 aligns across 9 bases. The V and J ends lost 0 bases and 15 bases, in that order; junction bases with no gene match: 10. The CDR3 totals 14 residues. CDR1 and CDR2 (germline): SGHDT, YYEEEE. The DNA of the CDR3 is TGTGCCAGCAGCTTGGGGGATATGACAGGGGGTCCGTACTTC. Encoded protein: CASSLGDMTGGPYF.

The V gene is TRBV4-1, the J gene TRBJ1-5; D is uncertain. Deletions cut 1 base from V and 0 bases from J, with 13 bases between. The CDR3 sequence is 17 residues long. From germline, CDR1 is MGHRA and CDR2 YSYEKL. The CDR3 reads CASSQVPGMYSNQPQHF. The CDR3 DNA reads as TGCGCCAGCAGCCAAGTCCCGGGAATGTATAGCAATCAGCCCCAGCATTTT.

This sequence joins TRBV14 and TRBJ2-1; D remains ambiguous. The CDR3 length is 15 residues. Looked up from germline, CDR1 is SGHDN and CDR2 is FVKESK. Trimming removed 0 bases at V and 3 bases at J, with 9 bases between. The CDR3 DNA follows: TGTGCCAGCAGCCAAGAGCACCGTATCTACAATGAGCAGTTCTTC. Protein: CASSQEHRIYNEQFF.

This clonotype has a handful of counts. The rearrangement joins TRBV6-2 or TRBV6-3 to TRBJ2-7; 11 bases are shared with TRBD1. Germline values: CDR1 MNHEY, CDR2 SVGEGT. V gave up 5 bases and J gave up 3 bases; unmatched junction bases: 12. CDR3 length: 17 residues. The CDR3 DNA reads as TGTGCCAGCAGTCGGGACAGGGGGATGACAAGCTTCTACGAGCAGTACTTC. Its translation: CASSRDRGMTSFYEQYF.

This chain uses TRBV4-1 with TRBJ1-1, with no clear D. The CDR3 extends over 14 amino acids. Germline V gene sequence: CDR1 MGHRA, CDR2 YSYEKL. V shed 2 bases and J shed 1 base, with 8 bases lying between them. The CDR3 bases are TGCGCCAGCAGCCAACAGGACTCGAACACTGAAGCTTTCTTT. Translating gives CASSQQDSNTEAFF.

The chain has TRBV2 and TRBJ2-1; D call uncertain. There are 12 residues in the CDR3. The ends were cut back, 5 bases at V and 10 bases at J, with 12 bases in the middle. The V gene's germline CDR1 is SNHLY and CDR2 FYNNEI. CDR3 nucleotide sequence: TGTGCCAGCAGTAATACAGCGAACGAGCAGTTCTTC. It translates to CASSNTANEQFF.

The chain has TRBV5-6 and TRBJ1-1; D might be TRBD1 (6 bases). The ends were cut back, 0 bases at V and 3 bases at J, with 12 bases in the middle. This CDR3 has 15 amino acids. The V gene's germline CDR1 is SGHDT and CDR2 YYEEEE. CDR3 protein: CASSLVTRGYTEAFF. CDR3 DNA: TGTGCCAGCAGCTTGGTTACCAGGGGATACACTGAAGCTTTCTTT.